This entry is about one T cell receptor beta chain. Unmatched junction bases numbered 11, after V lost 3 bases and J lost 8 bases. The CDR3 contains 16 residues. Germline assignment: CDR1 LNHDA and CDR2 SQIVND (reference sequence). These data come from a study of blood T cell repertoires in COVID-19. On the study more broadly: PBMCs, B-cell-depleted T cells, or T cells provided the cDNA or gDNA that made up the material.

The assay was immunoSEQ multiplex PCR, and TCRdb's table has in-frame clones only and misses some. This table holds over 200,000 clones, around four fifths found once. The chain links TRBV19 to TRBJ2-2; 8 bases are shared with TRBD1. The origin of this receptor is an elderly woman with active or convalescent COVID-19. Sequenced material: peripheral blood. The CDR3 spells CASSMDRDSLSGELFF. Written as DNA, the CDR3 is TGTGCCAGTAGTATGGACAGGGATTCCCTTAGTGGGGAGCTGTTTTTT.